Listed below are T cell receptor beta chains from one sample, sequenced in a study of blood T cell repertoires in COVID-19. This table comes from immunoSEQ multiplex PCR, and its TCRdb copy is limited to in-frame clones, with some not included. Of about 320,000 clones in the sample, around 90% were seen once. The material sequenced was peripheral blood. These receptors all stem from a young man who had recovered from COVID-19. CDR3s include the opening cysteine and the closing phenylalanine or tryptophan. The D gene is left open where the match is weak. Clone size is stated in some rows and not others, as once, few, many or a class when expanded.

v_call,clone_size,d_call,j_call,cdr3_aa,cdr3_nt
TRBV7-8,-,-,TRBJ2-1,CASSLVGAESHLEQFF,TGTGCCAGCAGCTTAGTAGGGGCGGAGTCCCACCTTGAGCAGTTCTTC
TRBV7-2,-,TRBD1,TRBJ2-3,CASSLDRYTDTQYF,TGTGCCAGCAGCTTGGACAGGTACACAGATACGCAGTATTTT
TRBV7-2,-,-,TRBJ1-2,CASSPPNRAGEYGYTF,TGTGCCAGCAGCCCTCCTAACAGGGCCGGAGAATATGGCTACACCTTC
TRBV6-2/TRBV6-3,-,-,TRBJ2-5,CASSYFRETQYF,TGTGCCAGCAGTTATTTCCGGGAGACCCAGTACTTC
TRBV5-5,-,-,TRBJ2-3,CASSSDRRDTQYF,TGTGCCAGCAGCTCCGACAGGAGAGATACGCAGTATTTT
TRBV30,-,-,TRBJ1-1,CAGGQNTEAFF,TGTGCCGGGGGACAGAACACTGAAGCTTTCTTT
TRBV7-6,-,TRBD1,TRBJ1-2,CASSLGGPGGIFNYGYTF,TGTGCCAGCAGCTTAGGGGGGCCAGGGGGGATCTTTAACTATGGCTACACCTTC
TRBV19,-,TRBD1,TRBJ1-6,CASSIGQGGARGRNSPLHF,TGTGCCAGTAGTATAGGACAGGGAGGAGCACGGGGCAGGAATTCACCCCTCCACTTT
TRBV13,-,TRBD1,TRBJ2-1,CASSRAGTGLLYEQFF,TGTGCCAGCAGCCGAGCCGGGACAGGCCTCCTCTATGAGCAGTTCTTC
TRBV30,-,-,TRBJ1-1,CAWSRGRTEAFF,TGTGCCTGGAGCAGGGGAAGGACTGAAGCTTTCTTT
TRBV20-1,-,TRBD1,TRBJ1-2,CSAKQGGGYTF,TGCAGTGCGAAACAGGGGGGTGGCTACACCTTC
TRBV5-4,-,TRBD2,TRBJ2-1,CASSLTPTSGRANEQFF,TGTGCCAGCAGCTTGACCCCCACTAGCGGGAGGGCCAATGAGCAGTTCTTC
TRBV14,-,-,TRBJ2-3,CASSHLESDTQYF,TGTGCCAGCAGCCATTTAGAGTCAGATACGCAGTATTTT
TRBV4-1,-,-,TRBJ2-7,CASSQVAGVYEQYF,TGCGCCAGCAGCCAAGTGGCAGGGGTCTACGAGCAGTACTTC
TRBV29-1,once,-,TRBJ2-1,CSVLSSYNEQFF,TGCAGCGTCCTGAGCTCCTACAATGAGCAGTTCTTC
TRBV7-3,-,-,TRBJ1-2,CASSLGQQPLRGDYGYTF,TGTGCCAGCAGCTTGGGTCAGCAACCCCTCCGGGGGGACTATGGCTACACCTTC
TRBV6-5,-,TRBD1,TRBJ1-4,CASSSAQGGEKLFF,TGTGCCAGCAGTTCCGCCCAGGGGGGCGAAAAACTGTTTTTT
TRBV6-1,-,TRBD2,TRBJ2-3,CASSEGAGGPDTQYF,TGTGCCAGCAGTGAAGGGGCGGGAGGTCCAGATACGCAGTATTTT
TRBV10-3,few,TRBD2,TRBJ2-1,CAITTGGSGSSYNEQFF,TGTGCCATCACTACGGGCGGGAGCGGGAGTAGCTACAATGAGCAGTTCTTC
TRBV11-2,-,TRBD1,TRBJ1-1,CASSLGQGRTEAFF,TGCGCCAGCAGCTTAGGACAGGGGCGCACTGAAGCTTTCTTT
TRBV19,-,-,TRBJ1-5,CASSILGDYSNQPQHF,TGTGCCAGTAGTATTTTGGGAGACTATAGCAATCAGCCCCAGCATTTT
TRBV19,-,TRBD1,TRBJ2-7,CASSADRGYEQYF,TGTGCCAGTAGTGCGGACAGGGGCTACGAGCAGTACTTC
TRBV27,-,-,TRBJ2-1,CASSSPVGLKFF,TGTGCCAGCAGTTCCCCCGTAGGACTTAAGTTCTTC
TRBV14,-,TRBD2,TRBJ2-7,CASSQSGGYEQYF,TGTGCCAGCAGCCAAAGCGGGGGCTACGAGCAGTACTTC
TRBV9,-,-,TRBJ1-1,CASSVAGTFTTEAFF,TGTGCCAGCAGCGTAGCCGGGACTTTTACTACTGAAGCTTTCTTT
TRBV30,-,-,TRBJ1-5,CAWGGGQGNNQPQHF,TGTGCCTGGGGTGGTGGGCAGGGGAACAATCAGCCCCAGCATTTT
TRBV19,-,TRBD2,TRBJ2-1,CASSPTSGGFSNEQFF,TGTGCCAGTAGTCCGACTAGCGGGGGGTTTTCAAATGAGCAGTTCTTC
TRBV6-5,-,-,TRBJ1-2,CASRFHLGRDYGYTF,TGTGCCAGCAGGTTCCATCTGGGGCGAGACTATGGCTACACCTTC
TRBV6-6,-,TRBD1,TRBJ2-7,CASSPASGTGFSYEQYF,TGTGCCAGCAGTCCCGCCTCCGGGACAGGGTTTTCCTACGAGCAGTACTTC
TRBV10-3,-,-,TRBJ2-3,CATAALAPSTDTQYF,TGTGCCACCGCGGCGTTAGCCCCGAGCACAGATACGCAGTATTTT
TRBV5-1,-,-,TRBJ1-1,CASSQGQNTEAFF,TGCGCCAGCAGCCAGGGACAGAACACTGAAGCTTTCTTT
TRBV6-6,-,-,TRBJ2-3,CASRQDSTDTQYF,TGTGCCAGCAGACAGGACAGCACAGATACGCAGTATTTT
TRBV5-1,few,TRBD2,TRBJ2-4,CASSLLPAGGTNIQYF,TGCGCCAGCAGCTTGTTGCCAGCGGGAGGGACAAACATTCAGTACTTC
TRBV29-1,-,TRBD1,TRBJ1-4,CSGTGGGGNEKLFF,TGCAGCGGTACAGGGGGCGGGGGTAATGAAAAACTGTTTTTT
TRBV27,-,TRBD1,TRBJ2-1,CASRQGSSYNEQFF,TGTGCCAGCAGACAGGGGTCCTCCTACAATGAGCAGTTCTTC
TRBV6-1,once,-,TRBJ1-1,CASSDGRNTEAFF,TGTGCCAGCAGTGACGGGAGGAACACTGAAGCTTTCTTT
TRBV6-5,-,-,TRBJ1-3,CASSTPTGRNTIYF,TGTGCCAGCAGTACGCCGACAGGACGAAACACCATATATTTT
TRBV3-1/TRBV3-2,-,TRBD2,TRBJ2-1,CASSHATTSGNNEQFF,TGTGCCAGCAGCCACGCCACGACTAGCGGGAACAATGAGCAGTTCTTC
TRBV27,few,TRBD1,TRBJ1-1,CASSDRGSTEAFF,TGTGCCAGCAGCGACAGGGGGTCCACTGAAGCTTTCTTT
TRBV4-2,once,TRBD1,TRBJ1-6,CASSQGGQGASPLHF,TGTGCCAGCAGCCAAGGTGGACAGGGCGCATCACCCCTCCACTTT
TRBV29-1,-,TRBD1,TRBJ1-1,CSVARSTGNTEAFF,TGCAGCGTTGCTCGTTCGACAGGGAATACTGAAGCTTTCTTT
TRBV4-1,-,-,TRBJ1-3,CASSQEGSILGNTIYF,TGCGCCAGCAGCCAAGAGGGTAGCATTTTAGGAAACACCATATATTTT
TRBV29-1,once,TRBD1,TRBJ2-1,CSVGTGVEQFF,TGCAGCGTTGGAACAGGGGTTGAGCAGTTCTTC
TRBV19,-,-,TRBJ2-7,CATKDRRSYEQYF,TGTGCCACCAAGGACAGACGGTCCTACGAGCAGTACTTC
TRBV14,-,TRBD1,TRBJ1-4,CASSQEYGQGHEKLFF,TGTGCCAGCAGCCAAGAGTATGGACAGGGGCATGAAAAACTGTTTTTT
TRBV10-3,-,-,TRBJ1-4,CAISPEGIEKLFF,TGTGCCATCAGCCCGGAGGGGATTGAAAAACTGTTTTTT
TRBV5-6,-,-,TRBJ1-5,CASSLRREGVSNQPQHF,TGTGCCAGCAGCTTACGAAGGGAGGGGGTTTCTAATCAGCCCCAGCATTTT
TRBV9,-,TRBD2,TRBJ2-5,CASSPRGVQETQYF,TGTGCCAGCAGCCCTCGGGGGGTGCAAGAGACCCAGTACTTC
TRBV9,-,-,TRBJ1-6,CASSVEGPSSYNSPLHF,TGTGCCAGCAGCGTAGAGGGGCCTAGCTCCTATAATTCACCCCTCCACTTT
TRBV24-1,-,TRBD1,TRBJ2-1,CATSEGQVPYNEQFF,TGTGCCACCAGCGAGGGACAGGTTCCCTACAATGAGCAGTTCTTC
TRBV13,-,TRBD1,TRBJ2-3,CASSFIGTGRADTQYF,TGTGCCAGCAGCTTCATTGGGACAGGGCGGGCAGATACGCAGTATTTT
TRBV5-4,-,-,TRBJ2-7,CASSLSLSYEQYF,TGTGCCAGCAGCTTGTCCCTTTCCTACGAGCAGTACTTC
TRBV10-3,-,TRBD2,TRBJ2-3,CAISGELAGGPDF,TGTGCCATCAGTGGGGAACTAGCGGGGGGTCCGGATTTT
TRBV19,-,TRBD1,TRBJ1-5,CASTRQGSNQPQHF,TGTGCCAGTACCCGACAGGGTAGTAATCAGCCCCAGCATTTT
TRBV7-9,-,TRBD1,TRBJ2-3,CASSSTGGGRTDTQYF,TGTGCCAGCAGCTCGACAGGGGGCGGTCGCACAGATACGCAGTATTTT
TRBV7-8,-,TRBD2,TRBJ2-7,CASSAAGTSGSEQYF,TGTGCCAGCAGCGCTGCCGGGACTAGCGGCTCCGAGCAGTACTTC
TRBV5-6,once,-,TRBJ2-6,CASSLYAYGANVLTF,TGTGCCAGCAGCTTGTACGCGTACGGGGCCAACGTCCTGACTTTC
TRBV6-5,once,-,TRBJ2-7,CASSYSEGEGYEQYF,TGTGCCAGCAGTTACTCGGAGGGGGAGGGCTACGAGCAGTACTTC